These 18 T cell receptor beta chains were sequenced from one sample in a study of OX40 agonist ivuxolimab in advanced cancers. This table comes from immunoSEQ multiplex PCR, and its TCRdb copy is limited to in-frame clones, with some not included. The table shows about 67,000 clones, with 91% occurring only once. Sequencing was performed on CD4+ or CD8+ T cells sorted from blood, taken in a trial of the OX40 agonist ivuxolimab. The receptors derive from an adult with an advanced solid tumor such as melanoma, head and neck, liver or kidney cancer.

The chain has TRBV19 and TRBJ1-4; weak D call: TRBD1 (6 bases). This CDR3 spans 14 amino acids. The V gene lost 2 bases and the J gene lost 7 bases, with 11 bases spanning the gap. Germline V gene lookup returns CDR1 LNHDA and CDR2 SQIVND (reference sequence). The CDR3 nucleotides are TGTGCCAGTAGTATACAGGGGTCTCTTGAAAAACTGTTTTTT. Protein product: CASSIQGSLEKLFF.

This clone was seen once. V is TRBV27 and J is TRBJ1-2; 7 bases agree with TRBD1. This CDR3 contains 14 residues. V lost 6 bases to trimming and J lost 3 bases; unmatched junction nucleotides: 7. Germline loops: CDR1 MNHEY, CDR2 SMNVEV (reference sequence). CDR3 nucleotides: TGTGCCAGCAGCATGGACAGGTTTGACTATGGCTACACCTTC. It translates to CASSMDRFDYGYTF.

J is TRBJ2-5 and V is TRBV28, with TRBD2 matching over 11 bases. The CDR3 has 17 residues. Germline V gene sequence: CDR1 MDHEN, CDR2 SYDVKM. V shed 5 bases and J 6 bases; nucleotides not matched to a gene: 14. The DNA for the CDR3 is TGTGCCAGCAGTCCTGAGGGAGCTAGCGGGAGGAAGAAGACCCAGTACTTC. Amino acids: CASSPEGASGRKKTQYF.

The gene calls are TRBV21-1 and TRBJ2-3; no check of the table's D call, TRBD2, against the DNA was made. TRBV21-1 has pseudogene status. This CDR3 has 15 residues. CDR3 sequence reads: CASSGREGGTDTQYF. The CDR3 coding sequence is TGTGCCAGCAGCGGGCGGGAGGGGGGCACAGATACGCAGTATTTT.

The chain carries TRBV7-4 and TRBJ2-7; D is possibly TRBD1 (5 bases). CDR1 and CDR2 from the germline V gene are SGHVT and SQSDAQ. The CDR3 runs to 16 residues. Trimming cost V 5 bases and J 0 bases, with 17 bases left between them. The CDR3: CASSPEARQSSYEQYF. CDR3 bases: TGTGCCAGCAGCCCCGAAGCACGACAGAGCTCCTACGAGCAGTACTTC. The variable domain in full, completed from reference TRBV7-4 and TRBJ2-7, reads GAGVSQSPRYKVAKRGRDVALRCDSISGHVTLYWYRQTLGQGSEVLTYSQSDAQRDKSGRPSGRFSAERPERSVSTLKIQRTEQGDSAVYLCASSPEARQSSYEQYFGPGTRLTVT.

The chain combines TRBV19 with TRBJ2-7; 8 bases are a match to TRBD1. V was pared by 5 bases and J by 3 bases, with 9 bases of the junction left unmatched. CDR3 length: 15 residues. Germline V gene lookup returns CDR1 LNHDA and CDR2 SQIVND (reference sequence). The CDR3 DNA reads TGTGCCAGTAGTTTACCGGGACAGGCAAACTACGAGCAGTACTTC. Translation: CASSLPGQANYEQYF.

The gene calls are TRBV6-1 and TRBJ1-2; D is undetermined. V dropped 2 bases and J dropped 5 bases, with 9 bases sitting between them. The V gene's germline CDR1 is MNHNS and CDR2 SASEGT. This CDR3 contains 13 residues. The CDR3: CASSERAGYGYTF. The CDR3 DNA reads TGTGCCAGCAGTGAAAGGGCCGGTTATGGCTACACCTTC.

The chain is built from TRBV6-5 and TRBJ2-7, with D unresolved. The CDR3 extends over 11 amino acids. CDR1 MNHEY and CDR2 SVGAGI come from the germline V gene. Trimming left V 8 bases short and J 3 bases short, with 8 bases between. The CDR3 nucleotides are TGTGCCAGCTTCAGAGACTACGAGCAGTACTTC. Translation gives CASFRDYEQYF.

The chain couples TRBV10-1 to TRBJ2-1; the match to TRBD2 covers 11 bases. The CDR3 sequence is 15 residues long. After removal of 2 bases from V and 9 bases from J, the junction contained 6 bases not matched to a gene. Germline loops: CDR1 WNHNN, CDR2 SYGVQD (reference sequence). This CDR3 reads CASSERASGRSEQFF. In DNA form, the CDR3 reads TGCGCCAGCAGTGAGCGGGCTAGCGGGAGGTCTGAGCAGTTCTTC.

The chain combines TRBV19 with TRBJ2-1; 9 bases map to TRBD2. CDR3 size: 14 residues. The germline V gene has CDR1 LNHDA and CDR2 SQIVND (reference sequence). With 4 bases clipped from V and 7 bases from J, the junction kept 5 bases outside the gene matches. The CDR3 region is CASSSGRAGNEQFF. CDR3 nucleotide sequence: TGTGCCAGTAGTAGCGGGAGGGCCGGGAATGAGCAGTTCTTC.

This chain joins TRBV7-8 and TRBJ2-3; 8 positions match TRBD1. The CDR3 totals 16 residues. Trimming at V came to 5 bases and at J to 3 bases, leaving 10 bases not matched to a gene. Looked up from germline, CDR1 is SGHVS and CDR2 is FQNEAQ. CDR3 sequence (DNA): TGTGCCAGCAGCATAAGACAGGGGACAATTACAGATACGCAGTATTTT. Translation gives CASSIRQGTITDTQYF.

This sequence joins TRBV19 and TRBJ1-1; unclear D gene. Germline CDR1 is LNHDA and CDR2 is SQIVND (reference sequence). This CDR3 comprises 14 residues. Trimming stripped 6 bases from V and 2 bases from J, with 13 bases between. CDR3 sequence (DNA): TGTGCCAGTAGCCCCCCGGGGAGTAACACTGAAGCTTTCTTT. Translated: CASSPPGSNTEAFF. Based on the CDR3 plus reference TRBV19 and TRBJ1-1, the full variable domain is DGGITQSPKYLFRKEGQNVTLSCEQNLNHDAMYWYRQDPGQGLRLIYYSQIVNDFQKGDIAEGYSVSREKKESFPLTVTSAQKNPTAFYLCASSPPGSNTEAFFGQGTRLTVV.

This clone is a singleton in its sample. The chain links TRBV5-4 to TRBJ2-5; D call uncertain. The germline gives CDR1 SGHNT, CDR2 YYREEE (reference sequence). CDR3 size: 13 residues. Trimming pared 2 bases from V and 5 bases from J, leaving 10 bases between. As DNA, the CDR3 is TGTGCCAGCAGCTTTGGGCAACAGGAGACCCAGTACTTC. Translation gives CASSFGQQETQYF.

The chain couples TRBV30 to TRBJ2-7, with 8 bases aligning to TRBD1. The CDR3 length is 15 residues. V lost 2 bases, J lost 5 bases, and 11 bases stayed unmatched. Germline lookup yields CDR1 GTSNPN and CDR2 SVGIG (reference sequence). The CDR3 DNA reads as TGTGCCTGGAGTACCTCCGGACAGGGTAGCGACGAGCAGTACTTC. It translates to CAWSTSGQGSDEQYF. Looking up the rest from reference TRBV30 and TRBJ2-7 gives the full variable domain: SQTIHQWPATLVQPVGSPLSLECTVEGTSNPNLYWYRQAAGRGLQLLFYSVGIGQISSEVPQNLSASRPQDRQFILSSKKLLLSDSGFYLCAWSTSGQGSDEQYFGPGTRLTVT.

This clone occurred a few times. The chain links TRBV9 to TRBJ1-6, with D hard to call. V gave up 4 bases and J gave up 13 bases, with 18 bases separating them. CDR1 is SGDLS and CDR2 is YYNGEE in the germline V gene. CDR3 length: 14 residues. The CDR3 DNA is TGTGCCAGCAGCCCCCTTGGAGGAAAGGGTCCCCTCCACTTT. It specifies CASSPLGGKGPLHF.

The rearrangement links TRBV20-1 to TRBJ2-1; no clear D. V dropped 4 bases and J dropped 2 bases, with 3 bases sitting between them. Germline V gene lookup returns CDR1 DFQATT and CDR2 SNEGSKA (reference sequence). The CDR3 contains 11 residues. CDR3: CSAKTYNEQFF. DNA for the CDR3: TGCAGTGCTAAAACCTACAATGAGCAGTTCTTC.

In its sample, this clone was seen once. The chain uses TRBV9 and TRBJ2-1, with 7 bases aligning to TRBD2. The CDR3 consists of 16 residues. V gave up 3 bases and J gave up 0 bases; unmatched junction bases: 6. Germline CDR1 reads SGDLS; CDR2 reads YYNGEE. As DNA, the CDR3 is TGTGCCAGCAGCGGACTAGCCCTGAGCTCCTACAATGAGCAGTTCTTC. Translation gives CASSGLALSSYNEQFF.

CDR3 region: CAAKGPQARQYF. The CDR3 DNA reads TGTGCCGCCAAAGGTCCCCAGGCCCGGCAGTATTTT. The chain combines TRBV6-5 with TRBJ2-3; D remains ambiguous. Germline V gene data show CDR1 as MNHEY and CDR2 as SVGAGI. The CDR3 runs to 12 residues. Trimming shortened V by 11 bases and J by 11 bases, and 20 bases separated the two germline ends.